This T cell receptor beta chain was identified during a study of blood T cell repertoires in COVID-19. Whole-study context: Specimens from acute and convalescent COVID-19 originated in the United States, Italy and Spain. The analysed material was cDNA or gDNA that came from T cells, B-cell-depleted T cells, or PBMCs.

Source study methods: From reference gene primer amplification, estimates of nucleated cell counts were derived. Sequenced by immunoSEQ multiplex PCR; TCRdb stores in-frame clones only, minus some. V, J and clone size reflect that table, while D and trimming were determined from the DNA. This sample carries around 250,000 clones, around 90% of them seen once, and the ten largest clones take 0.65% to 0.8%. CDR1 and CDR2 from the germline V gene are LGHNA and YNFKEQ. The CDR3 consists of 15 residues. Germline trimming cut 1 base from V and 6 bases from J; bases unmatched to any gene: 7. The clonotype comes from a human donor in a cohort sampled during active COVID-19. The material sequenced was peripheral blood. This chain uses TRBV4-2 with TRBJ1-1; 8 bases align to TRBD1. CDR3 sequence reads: CASSQVGRGLSEAFF. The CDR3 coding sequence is TGTGCCAGCAGCCAAGTAGGCAGGGGGCTCTCTGAAGCTTTCTTT.